The T cell receptor (beta chain) described here comes from a study of OX40 agonist ivuxolimab in advanced cancers. At the level of the study: Aged roughly 20 to 79 with a mean of roughly 65 years, they were almost 85% male.

The CDR3 is 14 residues long. Germline V lookup: CDR1 MNHEY, CDR2 SMNVEV (reference sequence). V was cut by 2 bases and J by 10 bases, with 12 bases left in between. Sampled blood was obtained at baseline, cycle 4 day 1, and cycle 7 day 1. Remarks on this clone: Antigen unknown.

Only in-frame clones appear in the TCRdb table, and some are missing; sequencing was by immunoSEQ multiplex PCR. This table holds over 55,000 clones, 91% found once. Study-level findings and limits: Expanded peripheral T cells had an undetermined antigen specificity.

The source material was CD4+ or CD8+ T cells sorted from blood, sampled in a trial of the OX40 agonist ivuxolimab. This chain joins TRBV27 and TRBJ1-6; D may be TRBD1 (6 bases). This receptor was obtained from an adult with an advanced solid tumor such as melanoma, head and neck, liver or kidney cancer. The CDR3 nucleotides are TGTGCCAGCAGTTTAGTCCAGGGGCGGTCACCCCTCCACTTT. Its protein product is CASSLVQGRSPLHF.